A selection of T cell receptor beta chains follows, all from one sample in a study of shared clonotypes between healthy human individuals. Data came from immunoSEQ multiplex PCR; TCRdb stores just in-frame clones and leaves some out. This sample has a few million clones, with roughly 92% found just once. Sequenced input: naive CD4+ T cells from PBMCs. These receptors all come from a man aged 18 to 30 in good health. Some clones in this sample may be carry-over from other donors' samples. CDR3s include the opening cysteine and the closing phenylalanine or tryptophan. The D gene is left open where the match is weak. Size values are once, few and many counts, or a class for expanded clones, and some rows have none.

cdr3_length d_call clone_size j_call v_call cdr3_nt cdr3_aa
14 - - TRBJ2-6 TRBV15 TGTGCCACCAGCCCCCGACAGGGGGCCAACGTCCTGACTTTC CATSPRQGANVLTF
14 TRBD1 once TRBJ2-2 TRBV29-1 TGCAGCGGATACAGGGGCCTTAACACCGGGGAGCTGTTTTTT CSGYRGLNTGELFF
13 - - TRBJ2-7 TRBV28 TGTGCCAGCAGTCCTGGGACGACCTACGAGCAGTACTTC CASSPGTTYEQYF
15 TRBD2 - TRBJ2-2 TRBV6-4 TGTGCCACGTCCCGTGGGGCTAGCGGATCCGGGGAGCTGTTTTTT CATSRGASGSGELFF
14 - once TRBJ1-1 TRBV18 TGTGCCAGCTCACCACAGGGGGTTGAAACTGAAGCTTTCTTT CASSPQGVETEAFF
11 - few TRBJ1-1 TRBV10-3 TGTGCCACCCGCCGGACGGAAGAAGCTTTCTTT CATRRTEEAFF
16 TRBD2 - TRBJ2-7 TRBV7-2 TGTGCCAGCAGCTACCGACTAGCCCAGAGCTCCTACGAGCAGTACTTC CASSYRLAQSSYEQYF
12 TRBD1 - TRBJ1-1 TRBV10-1 TGCGCCACCGGGACAGGGGTTAATGAAGCTTTCTTT CATGTGVNEAFF
15 TRBD1 - TRBJ1-3 TRBV5-1 TGCGCCAGCAGCAACGGACAGGGCTCTGGAAACACCATATATTTT CASSNGQGSGNTIYF
12 - - TRBJ1-2 TRBV2 TGTGCCAGCAGTTACAGGGACTATGGCTACACCTTC CASSYRDYGYTF
11 - - TRBJ1-3 TRBV6-5 TGTGCCAGCAGTTACCTGGGACACATATATTTT CASSYLGHIYF
13 - - TRBJ2-5 TRBV2 TGTGCCAGCAATATTAGCCCAGCCGGGAACCAGTACTTC CASNISPAGNQYF
16 TRBD1 - TRBJ2-3 TRBV11-3 TGTGCCAGCAGCTTAGAGGGGACAGGGGGAGGAGATACGCAGTATTTT CASSLEGTGGGDTQYF
14 TRBD1 - TRBJ1-1 TRBV5-1 TGCGCCAGCAGTCCCGGGACAGGGTTAGTTGAAGCTTTCTTT CASSPGTGLVEAFF
15 - - TRBJ2-7 TRBV10-3 TGTGCCATCAGTGGGGAGTCGGGGGCTACCTACGAGCAGTACTTC CAISGESGATYEQYF
15 TRBD1 - TRBJ2-7 TRBV4-1 TGCGCCAGCAGCCAAGATCCGAGGGGGCGGGACGAGCAGTACTTC CASSQDPRGRDEQYF
14 TRBD1 - TRBJ2-7 TRBV19 TGTGCCAGTAGTATAACGGGACAGACCTACGAGCAGTACTTC CASSITGQTYEQYF
19 - - TRBJ2-1 TRBV11-2 TGTGCCAGCAGCCCAAGGGTACCGCGTTCAAGGGGATCCTACAATGAGCAGTTCTTC CASSPRVPRSRGSYNEQFF
13 - - TRBJ2-5 TRBV28 TGTGCCAGCAGTTTTTCGATCCAAGAGACCCAGTACTTC CASSFSIQETQYF
15 TRBD1 - TRBJ2-7 TRBV6-1 TGTGCCAGCAGTCCCTGGGCAGGGGGCAACTACGAGCAGTACTTC CASSPWAGGNYEQYF
14 - - TRBJ2-5 TRBV9 TGTGCCAGCAGCGTGTCAGGGTCCTCGGAGACCCAGTACTTC CASSVSGSSETQYF
15 TRBD2 - TRBJ2-7 TRBV28 TGTGCCAGCGTCCCGGGGGGAGGAGCGCCCTACGAGCAGTACTTC CASVPGGGAPYEQYF
14 TRBD1 - TRBJ2-1 TRBV29-1 TGCAGCGCCTTATTTGGGACAGGACCCCATGAGCAGTTCTTC CSALFGTGPHEQFF
16 TRBD2 - TRBJ2-2 TRBV10-1 TGCGCCAGCAGTGTATGGGGCGGGGGAGGCACCGGGGAGCTGTTTTTT CASSVWGGGGTGELFF
13 TRBD1 - TRBJ1-2 TRBV27 TGTGCCAGCAGGACAGGGGGGTCACGGGGCTACACCTTC CASRTGGSRGYTF
14 TRBD1 - TRBJ2-5 TRBV6-5 TGTGCCAGCAGTTACGGGACAGGGCAAGAGACCCAGTACTTC CASSYGTGQETQYF
13 - - TRBJ2-5 TRBV7-3 TGTGCCAGCAGCTTAACCCGCGAAGAGACCCAGTACTTC CASSLTREETQYF
15 - - TRBJ1-2 TRBV14 TGTGCCAGCAGCCAAGTGGGTACGGGTTTCTATGGCTACACCTTC CASSQVGTGFYGYTF
13 TRBD1 once TRBJ2-7 TRBV2 TGTGCCAGGACGGTACGGACAGGGGACGAGCAGTACTTC CARTVRTGDEQYF
15 - - TRBJ1-4 TRBV9 TGTGCCAGCAGCCCCTCGTTTTCGACTAATGAAAAACTGTTTTTT CASSPSFSTNEKLFF
15 - - TRBJ2-5 TRBV2 TGTGCCAGCAGTGAGCGAGCGGAGGGCCAAGAGACCCAGTACTTC CASSERAEGQETQYF
15 TRBD2 - TRBJ2-1 TRBV7-3 TGTGCCAGCAGCCGCAGCGGGGGTTCCTACAATGAGCAGTTCTTC CASSRSGGSYNEQFF
13 - - TRBJ1-1 TRBV5-6 TGTGCCAGCAGCCGGGGACGCTCGGGGGCAGCTTTCTTT CASSRGRSGAAFF
15 - - TRBJ1-5 TRBV7-2 TGTGCCAGCAGCTTAAACCGACAGATCAATCAGCCCCAGCATTTT CASSLNRQINQPQHF
16 - - TRBJ2-7 TRBV11-2 TGTGCCAGCAGCTTAGGGGCTCCGGGGGCGCGGTTCGAGCAGTACTTC CASSLGAPGARFEQYF
13 - few TRBJ2-5 TRBV18 TGTGCCAGCTCACCACCGGGGAGAGAGACCCAGTACTTC CASSPPGRETQYF
15 - - TRBJ2-2 TRBV6-1 TGTGCCAGCAGTGAAGTCAGGGTGCGCACCGGGGAGCTGTTTTTT CASSEVRVRTGELFF
12 - - TRBJ2-3 TRBV5-6 TGTGCCAGCAGGGTGCCAGGAGGTACGCAGTATTTT CASRVPGGTQYF
16 - - TRBJ2-1 TRBV11-2 TGTGCCAGCAGCTTAGATCTAGCGAGCTCCTACAATGAGCAGTTCTTC CASSLDLASSYNEQFF
16 - once TRBJ2-1 TRBV5-6 TGTGCCAGCAGCTTGAGAACGTGGAGCTCCTACAATGAGCAGTTCTTC CASSLRTWSSYNEQFF
16 TRBD2 - TRBJ2-2 TRBV7-2 TGTGCCAGCAGCTTAGCGGGAGGGGCGAACACCGGGGAGCTGTTTTTT CASSLAGGANTGELFF
18 TRBD2 - TRBJ2-1 TRBV4-1 TGCGCCAGCAGCCACCCTACTAGCGGGATAAGCTCCTACAATGAGCAGTTCTTC CASSHPTSGISSYNEQFF
15 TRBD2 - TRBJ2-5 TRBV5-1 TGCGCCAGCAGCTCGGTAGCGGGCTCTGAAGAGACCCAGTACTTC CASSSVAGSEETQYF
15 - - TRBJ2-3 TRBV5-1 TGCGCCAGCAGCTTGTGGGAAGCTAGCACAGATACGCAGTATTTT CASSLWEASTDTQYF
15 - - TRBJ2-5 TRBV6-5 TGTGCCAGCAGACGGGACATCGGGGGGCAAGAGACCCAGTACTTC CASRRDIGGQETQYF
19 TRBD2 once TRBJ2-7 TRBV5-1 TGCGCCAGCAGCTTGGTGGCAGGTGGAGAAGCGGGAGCTAGCTACGAGCAGTACTTC CASSLVAGGEAGASYEQYF
15 TRBD2 once TRBJ2-7 TRBV18 TGTGCCAGCTCAGCGGGACTAGCGGGAGCGTACGAGCAGTACTTC CASSAGLAGAYEQYF
15 TRBD1 - TRBJ2-7 TRBV7-9 TGTGCCAGCAGCTCACAGAGGGACAGGCTTTACGAGCAGTACTTC CASSSQRDRLYEQYF
14 TRBD1 - TRBJ2-3 TRBV11-2 TGTGCCAGCAAGGGACAGGGTTATGCAGATACGCAGTATTTT CASKGQGYADTQYF
11 - - TRBJ2-5 TRBV28 TGTGCCAGCAGTGGTATAGGGACCCAGTACTTC CASSGIGTQYF
12 - - TRBJ2-2 TRBV6-4 TGTGCCAGCAGTGGACAGACCGGGGAGCTGTTTTTT CASSGQTGELFF
13 TRBD2 once TRBJ2-7 TRBV2 TGTGCCATAACGACTAGCGGGAACTACGAGCAGTACTTC CAITTSGNYEQYF
12 - - TRBJ2-7 TRBV30 TGTGCCTGGAGTCGGGATTCCTACGAGCAGTACTTC CAWSRDSYEQYF
15 - - TRBJ1-3 TRBV9 TGTGCCAGCAGCGTAGGGTGGTTGGCTGGAAACACCATATATTTT CASSVGWLAGNTIYF
14 - - TRBJ2-7 TRBV5-1 TGCGCCAGCAGTACAACCCTAGGAGCCTACGAGCAGTACTTC CASSTTLGAYEQYF